This TCR beta chain was sequenced during a study of CD8 T cells in cerebrospinal fluid in Alzheimer's disease (dated by TCRdb to 2020 to 2021). Study-wide context: The study used two single-cell methods, plate-based nested PCR sequencing and droplet-based sequencing, to evaluate clonal expansion of CSF T cells. CSF gene-expression analysis, which included Parkinson's disease patients, covered about two dozen samples in total. The droplet-based CSF analysis comparing patients with controls included about 9 healthy controls (around 11,000 cells) and about 9 patients with MCI or Alzheimer's disease (just over 10,000 cells). The study tested whether clonally expanded T cells were present in cerebrospinal fluid from healthy elderly individuals and from patients with neurodegenerative disease.

Sequences SGHTA (CDR1) and FQGNSA (CDR2) are obtained from the germline V gene. The CDR3 measures 15 amino acids from cysteine to phenylalanine. The entry carries no DNA sequence. Its count unrecorded, this clonotype is medium-sized (0.01 to 0.1%) by frequency. Its antigen is still unknown. Libraries were prepared through 10x single-cell sequencing. 10X Genomics single-cell V(D)J and 5' gene-expression libraries were used to profile CSF cells. CSF single-cell TCR libraries were sequenced on an Illumina NextSeq550. The authors' analysis ran thus. V(D)J reads were aligned to the vdj-GRCh38 alts ensemble 2.0.0 reference and processed with the Cell Ranger vdj pipeline. A clonotype was defined as a group of cell barcodes sharing the same set of productive CDR3 nucleotide sequences. To link clonality with transcriptional profiles, clonotype information was added to the Seurat v3.0 gene-expression metadata. Exclusion was applied to CSF cells with more than 1,800 genes, more than 7,500 UMIs or more than 10% mitochondrial reads. To find TCRs with known antigen specificity, CDR3-beta sequences were matched against VDJdb. Only TCRs with complete alpha and beta chains were included in the network analysis of clone sharing, which used the R package qgraph. TCRdb reprocessed the reads into one record per CDR3 protein sequence, lacking DNA. V and J calls and clone size were set by TCRdb, not the authors. The sample's table lists a count of about 1,200 distinct CDR3 sequences. The ten largest clones add up to approximately 8.8% of the sample.

All participants were free of acute infectious disease and in good physical condition. Live CSF cells for droplet-based sequencing were sorted with a live/dead marker. To pellet immune cells, CSF obtained by lumbar puncture was centrifuged at 300g. CSF samples were checked for red blood cells, and any sample contaminated with blood was excluded. CSF cells were cryopreserved in freezing medium, frozen at -80 degrees C overnight, and then transferred to liquid nitrogen for storage. CSF samples were stored for less than seven months before analysis. What the work shows at the level of the full study, not this receptor alone: It was cautioned by the authors that a causal link between EBV and Alzheimer's disease is not established by the detection of EBV-specific TCRs in CSF. In patients with MCI or Alzheimer's disease, the biggest CSF clone accounted for a larger percentage of TCRs than in controls. When the data were pooled, 4 of 6 Alzheimer's patients but only 1 of 10 healthy subjects had a highly expanded clone, defined as one making up at least 3% of TCRs. The EBV-specific clones were neither the most highly expanded clones nor enriched among patients. Only samples with detectable clones (about eleven healthy, 5 MCI, 5 AD, 6 PD) were included in the overall clonality comparison.

The V gene is TRBV7-2 and the J gene is TRBJ2-7. Input material: cerebrospinal fluid. This TCR came from a human donor in good health. The CDR3 amino acid sequence is: CASSLAGSRNYEQYF.